This T cell receptor (beta chain) was recovered during a study of Ad26.COV2.S vaccination and SARS-CoV-2 variants. V gave up 6 bases and J gave up 3 bases; unmatched junction bases: 7. The CDR3 totals 16 residues. CDR1 and CDR2 from the germline V gene are PRHDT and FYEKMQ (reference sequence). The study, taken as a whole, reports: People who got the vaccine had more spike-specific TCR breadth than people who got placebo. Quantification of TCR breadth and depth may have yielded underestimates of total T cell responses. After vaccination, substantial breadth of spike-specific CD8+ and CD4+ responses was reported. Vaccinees and placebo recipients showed similar non-spike TCR breadth.

With respect to this clone: Its cognate antigen is unknown.

Libraries were prepared by immunoSEQ multiplex PCR; TCRdb keeps only in-frame clonotypes and omits some of them. The sample lists 150,000 to 200,000 clones; around nine tenths were seen once. The sequence derives from a human donor who had recovered from COVID-19. This chain joins TRBV13 and TRBJ2-3; the match to TRBD2 covers 12 bases. The sequencing here drew on peripheral blood, taken after recovery from COVID-19. This CDR3 reads CASRQTSGSRTDTQYF. The DNA of the CDR3 is TGTGCCAGCAGACAGACTAGCGGGAGCCGAACAGATACGCAGTATTTT.